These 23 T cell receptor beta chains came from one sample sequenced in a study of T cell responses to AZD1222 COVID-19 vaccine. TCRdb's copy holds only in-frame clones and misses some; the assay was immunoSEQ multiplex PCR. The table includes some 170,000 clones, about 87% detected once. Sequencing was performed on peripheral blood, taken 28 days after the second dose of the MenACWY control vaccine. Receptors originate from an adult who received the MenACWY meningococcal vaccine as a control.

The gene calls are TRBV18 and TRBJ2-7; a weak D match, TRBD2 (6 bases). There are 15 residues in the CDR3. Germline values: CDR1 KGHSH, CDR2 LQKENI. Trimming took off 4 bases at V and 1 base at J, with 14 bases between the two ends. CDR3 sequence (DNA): TGTGCCAGCTCACTTTCCGGGACTGCTTCCTACGAGCAGTACTTC. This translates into CASSLSGTASYEQYF.

Here the CDR3 DNA reads TGTGCCAGCAGCCGGGACAGCTCCTACGAGCAGTACTTC. It codes for CASSRDSSYEQYF. This chain links TRBV7-8 with TRBJ2-7; 7 bases align to TRBD1. Per germline, CDR1 SGHVS and CDR2 FQNEAQ. V was pared by 5 bases and J by 0 bases, with 1 base of the junction left unmatched. The CDR3 is made up of 13 amino acids.

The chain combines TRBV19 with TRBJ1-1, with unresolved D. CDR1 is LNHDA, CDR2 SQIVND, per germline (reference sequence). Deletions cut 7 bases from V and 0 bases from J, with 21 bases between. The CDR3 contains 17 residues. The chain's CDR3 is CASMGSFTSGMNTEAFF. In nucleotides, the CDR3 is TGTGCCAGTATGGGAAGCTTTACTTCAGGCATGAACACTGAAGCTTTCTTT. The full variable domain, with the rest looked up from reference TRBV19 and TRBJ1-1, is DGGITQSPKYLFRKEGQNVTLSCEQNLNHDAMYWYRQDPGQGLRLIYYSQIVNDFQKGDIAEGYSVSREKKESFPLTVTSAQKNPTAFYLCASMGSFTSGMNTEAFFGQGTRLTVV.

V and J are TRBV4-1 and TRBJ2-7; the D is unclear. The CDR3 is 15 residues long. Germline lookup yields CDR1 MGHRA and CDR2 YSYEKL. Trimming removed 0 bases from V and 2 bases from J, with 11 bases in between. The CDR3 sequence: CASSQDFGYTYEQYF. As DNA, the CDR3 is TGCGCCAGCAGCCAAGATTTTGGGTACACCTACGAGCAGTACTTC.

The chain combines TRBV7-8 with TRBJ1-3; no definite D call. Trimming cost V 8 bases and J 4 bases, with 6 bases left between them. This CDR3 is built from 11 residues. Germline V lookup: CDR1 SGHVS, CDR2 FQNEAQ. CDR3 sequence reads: CASGRGNTIYF. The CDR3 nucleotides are TGTGCCAGCGGACGGGGAAACACCATATATTTT.

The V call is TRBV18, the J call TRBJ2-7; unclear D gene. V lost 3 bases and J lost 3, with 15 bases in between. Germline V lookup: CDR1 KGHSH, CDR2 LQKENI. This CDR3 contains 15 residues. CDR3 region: CASSPTVQPNYEQYF. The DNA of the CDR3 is TGTGCCAGCTCACCCACGGTGCAGCCAAACTACGAGCAGTACTTC. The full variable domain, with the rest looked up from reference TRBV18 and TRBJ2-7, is NAGVMQNPRHLVRRRGQEARLRCSPMKGHSHVYWYRQLPEEGLKFMVYLQKENIIDESGMPKERFSAEFPKEGPSILRIQQVVRGDSAAYFCASSPTVQPNYEQYFGPGTRLTVT.

CDR3 sequence: CASSQSTGGAYGYTF. The CDR3 DNA is TGTGCCAGCAGCCAATCGACAGGGGGCGCTTATGGCTACACCTTC. V gene TRBV3-1 (or the pseudogene TRBV3-2) combines with J gene TRBJ1-2; 10 bases align to TRBD1. The V and J ends lost 2 bases and 5 bases, in that order; junction bases with no gene match: 5. Germline CDR1 reads LGHDT; CDR2 reads YNNKEL (reference sequence). The CDR3 runs 15 residues.

The CDR3 DNA reads TGTGCCAGCCGTGGGGCCCCAACCGGGGAGCTGTTTTTT. The encoded protein is CASRGAPTGELFF. V gene TRBV7-3 combines with J gene TRBJ2-2; D possibly corresponds to TRBD1 (5 bases). The CDR3 length is 13 residues. Germline CDR1 and CDR2: SGHTA and FQGTGA. V lost 8 bases and J lost 5, with 12 bases in between.

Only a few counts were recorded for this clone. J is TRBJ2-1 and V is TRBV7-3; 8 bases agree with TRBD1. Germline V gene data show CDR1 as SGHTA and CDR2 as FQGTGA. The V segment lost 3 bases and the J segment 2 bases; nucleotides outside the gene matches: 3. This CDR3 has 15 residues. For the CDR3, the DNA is TGTGCCAGCAGCTTTGACAGGGGAACCTACAATGAGCAGTTCTTC. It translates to CASSFDRGTYNEQFF.

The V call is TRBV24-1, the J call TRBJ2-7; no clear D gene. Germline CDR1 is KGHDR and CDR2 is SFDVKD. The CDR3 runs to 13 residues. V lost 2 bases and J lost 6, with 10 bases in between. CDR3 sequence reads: CATSDWTLGEQYF. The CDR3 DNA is TGTGCCACCAGTGATTGGACCTTAGGCGAGCAGTACTTC.

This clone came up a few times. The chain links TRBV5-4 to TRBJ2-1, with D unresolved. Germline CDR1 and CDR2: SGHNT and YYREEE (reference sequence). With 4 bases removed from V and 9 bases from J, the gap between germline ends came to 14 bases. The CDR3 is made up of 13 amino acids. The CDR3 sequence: CASSPEGYGEQFF. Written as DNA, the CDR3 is TGTGCCAGCAGCCCGGAAGGCTACGGTGAGCAGTTCTTC.

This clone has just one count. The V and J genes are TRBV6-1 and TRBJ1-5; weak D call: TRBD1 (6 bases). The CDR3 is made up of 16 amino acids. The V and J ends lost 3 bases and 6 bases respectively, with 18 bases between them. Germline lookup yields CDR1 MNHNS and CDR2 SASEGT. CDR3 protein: CASSDRTGGQGQPQHF. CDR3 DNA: TGTGCCAGCAGTGATAGGACTGGGGGGCAGGGTCAGCCCCAGCATTTT.

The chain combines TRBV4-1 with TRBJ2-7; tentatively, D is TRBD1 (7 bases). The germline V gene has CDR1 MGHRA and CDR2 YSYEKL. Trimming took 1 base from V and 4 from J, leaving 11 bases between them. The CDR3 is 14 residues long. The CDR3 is CASSQGPGGYEQYF. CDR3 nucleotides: TGCGCCAGCAGCCAAGGCCCAGGGGGGTACGAGCAGTACTTC.

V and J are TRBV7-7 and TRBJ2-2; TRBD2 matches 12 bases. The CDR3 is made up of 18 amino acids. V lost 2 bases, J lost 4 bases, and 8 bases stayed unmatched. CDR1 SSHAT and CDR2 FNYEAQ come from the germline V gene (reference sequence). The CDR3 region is CASSLRTSGRYSTGELFF. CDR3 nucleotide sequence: TGTGCCAGCAGCTTAAGAACTAGCGGGAGGTACAGCACCGGGGAGCTGTTTTTT.

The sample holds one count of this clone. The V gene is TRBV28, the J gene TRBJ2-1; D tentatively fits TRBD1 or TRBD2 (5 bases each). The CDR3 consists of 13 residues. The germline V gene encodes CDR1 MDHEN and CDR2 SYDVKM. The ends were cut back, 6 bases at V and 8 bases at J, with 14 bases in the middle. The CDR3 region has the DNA TGTGCCAGCAGCATGGGGACCCCGTATGAGCAGTTCTTC. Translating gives CASSMGTPYEQFF.

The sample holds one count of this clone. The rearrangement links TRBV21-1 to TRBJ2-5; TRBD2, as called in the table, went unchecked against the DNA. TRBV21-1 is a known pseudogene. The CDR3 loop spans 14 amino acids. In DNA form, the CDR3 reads TGTGCCAGCAGCAAATCGAAGCGTCAAGAGACCCAGTACTTC. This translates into CASSKSKRQETQYF.

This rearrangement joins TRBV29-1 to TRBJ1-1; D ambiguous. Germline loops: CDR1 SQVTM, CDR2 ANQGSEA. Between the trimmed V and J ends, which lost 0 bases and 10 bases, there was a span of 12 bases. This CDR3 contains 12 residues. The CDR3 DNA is TGCAGCGTTGAAGAAGGGCCCCCCGGAGCTTTCTTT. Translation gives CSVEEGPPGAFF.

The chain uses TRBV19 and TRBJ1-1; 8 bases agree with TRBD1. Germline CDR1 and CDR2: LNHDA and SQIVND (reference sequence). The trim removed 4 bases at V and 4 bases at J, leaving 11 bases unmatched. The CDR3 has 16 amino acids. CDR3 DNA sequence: TGTGCCAGTAGTAAATCGACAGGGGACAGGAGCACTGAAGCTTTCTTT. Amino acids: CASSKSTGDRSTEAFF.

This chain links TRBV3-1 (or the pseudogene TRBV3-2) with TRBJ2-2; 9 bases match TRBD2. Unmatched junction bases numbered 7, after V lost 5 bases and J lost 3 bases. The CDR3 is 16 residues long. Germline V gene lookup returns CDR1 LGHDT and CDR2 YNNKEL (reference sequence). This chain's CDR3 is CASSSWGGRDTGELFF. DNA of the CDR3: TGTGCCAGCAGCTCGTGGGGCGGGAGGGACACCGGGGAGCTGTTTTTT.

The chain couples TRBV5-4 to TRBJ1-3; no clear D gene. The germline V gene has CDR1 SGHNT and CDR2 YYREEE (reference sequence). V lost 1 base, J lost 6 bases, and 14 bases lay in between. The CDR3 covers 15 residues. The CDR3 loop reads CASSLTVGNLNTIYF. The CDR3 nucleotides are TGTGCCAGCAGCTTGACCGTCGGGAACCTAAACACCATATATTTT.

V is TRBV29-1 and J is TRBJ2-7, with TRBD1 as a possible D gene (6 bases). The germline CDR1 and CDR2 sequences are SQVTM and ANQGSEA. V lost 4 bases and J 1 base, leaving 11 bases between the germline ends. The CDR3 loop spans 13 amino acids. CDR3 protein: CSVGDRFSYEQYF. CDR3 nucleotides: TGCAGCGTTGGTGACAGGTTTTCCTACGAGCAGTACTTC.

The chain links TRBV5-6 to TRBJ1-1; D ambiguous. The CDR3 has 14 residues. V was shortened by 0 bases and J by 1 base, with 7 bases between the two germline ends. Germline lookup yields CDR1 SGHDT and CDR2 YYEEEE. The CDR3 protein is CASSLGWGNTEAFF. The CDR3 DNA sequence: TGTGCCAGCAGCTTGGGTTGGGGGAACACTGAAGCTTTCTTT.

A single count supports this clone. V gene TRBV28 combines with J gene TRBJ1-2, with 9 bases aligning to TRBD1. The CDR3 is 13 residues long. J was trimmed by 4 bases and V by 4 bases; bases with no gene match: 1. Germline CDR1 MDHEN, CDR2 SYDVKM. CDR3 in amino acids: CASSWGQGYGYTF. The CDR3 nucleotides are TGTGCCAGCAGTTGGGGACAGGGCTATGGCTACACCTTC.